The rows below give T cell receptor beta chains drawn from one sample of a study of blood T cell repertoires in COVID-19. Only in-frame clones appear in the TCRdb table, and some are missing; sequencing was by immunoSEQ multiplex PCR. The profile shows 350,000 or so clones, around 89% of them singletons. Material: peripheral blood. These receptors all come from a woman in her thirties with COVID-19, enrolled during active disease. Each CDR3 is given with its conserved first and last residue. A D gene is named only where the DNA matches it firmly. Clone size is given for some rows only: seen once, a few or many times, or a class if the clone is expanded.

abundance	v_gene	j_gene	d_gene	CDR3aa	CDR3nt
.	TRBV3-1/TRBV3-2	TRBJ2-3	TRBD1	CASSHPDRGRIVADTQYF	TGTGCCAGCAGCCATCCTGACAGGGGGCGGATTGTAGCAGATACGCAGTATTTT
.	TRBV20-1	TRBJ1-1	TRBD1	CSASRARQGEAFF	TGCAGTGCTAGTAGAGCCAGACAGGGTGAAGCTTTCTTT
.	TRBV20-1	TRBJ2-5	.	CSASNRDLLNSVQSQETQYF	TGCAGTGCTAGTAACAGGGATTTGCTAAATAGCGTCCAATCGCAAGAGACCCAGTACTTC
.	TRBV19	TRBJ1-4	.	CASSMAGTATNEKLFF	TGTGCCAGTAGTATGGCAGGTACCGCAACTAATGAAAAACTGTTTTTT
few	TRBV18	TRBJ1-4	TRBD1	CASSLGQANEKLFF	TGTGCCAGCTCACTGGGACAGGCAAATGAAAAACTGTTTTTT
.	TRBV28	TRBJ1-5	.	CASSLNQVGGQPQHF	TGTGCCAGCAGTTTAAACCAGGTCGGGGGACAGCCCCAGCATTTT
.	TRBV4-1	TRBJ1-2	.	CASSQGQTNYGYTF	TGCGCCAGCAGCCAGGGGCAGACTAACTATGGCTACACCTTC
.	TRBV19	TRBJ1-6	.	CASSMNRNSPLHF	TGTGCCAGTAGTATGAACAGAAATTCACCCCTCCACTTT
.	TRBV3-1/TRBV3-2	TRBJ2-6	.	CASSQDPGEFFASGANVLTF	TGTGCCAGCAGCCAAGACCCAGGGGAGTTTTTTGCCTCTGGGGCCAACGTCCTGACTTTC
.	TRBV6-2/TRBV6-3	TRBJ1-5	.	CASGLRGRGNQPQHF	TGTGCCAGCGGCCTAAGGGGTAGAGGCAATCAGCCCCAGCATTTT
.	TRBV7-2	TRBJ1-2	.	CASSLVQGRYGYTF	TGTGCCAGCAGCTTAGTCCAGGGGCGCTATGGCTACACCTTC
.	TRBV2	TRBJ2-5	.	CASSEEGGEKQETQYF	TGTGCCAGCAGTGAAGAGGGGGGGGAAAAACAAGAGACCCAGTACTTC
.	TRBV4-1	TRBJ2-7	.	CASSHSGRGTYEQYF	TGCGCCAGCAGCCATTCTGGACGGGGGACCTACGAGCAGTACTTC
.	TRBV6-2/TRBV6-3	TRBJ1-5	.	CASSYGARGFSNQPQHF	TGTGCCAGCAGTTATGGGGCCAGGGGATTTAGCAATCAGCCCCAGCATTTT
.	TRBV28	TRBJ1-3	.	CASNFRGVSGNTIYF	TGTGCCAGCAATTTCAGAGGCGTCTCTGGAAACACCATATATTTT
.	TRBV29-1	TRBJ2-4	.	CSVEDIGQKNIQYF	TGCAGCGTTGAAGATATCGGACAGAAAAACATTCAGTACTTC
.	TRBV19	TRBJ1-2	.	CASSRDGRSYGYTF	TGTGCCAGTAGCCGGGACGGGAGATCCTATGGCTACACCTTC
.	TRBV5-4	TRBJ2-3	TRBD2	CASSLGRGAVTDTQYF	TGTGCCAGCAGCTTAGGGCGGGGGGCCGTCACAGATACGCAGTATTTT
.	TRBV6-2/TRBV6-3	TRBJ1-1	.	CASSYSRNEAFF	TGTGCCAGCAGTTACTCGAGGAATGAAGCTTTCTTT
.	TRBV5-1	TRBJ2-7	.	CASSPTISSYEQYF	TGCGCCAGCAGCCCAACAATCAGCTCCTACGAGCAGTACTTC
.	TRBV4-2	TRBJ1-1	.	CASRGASTEAFF	TGTGCCAGCAGGGGAGCCAGCACTGAAGCTTTCTTT
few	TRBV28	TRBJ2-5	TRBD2	CASSLTSGGQETQYF	TGTGCCAGCAGCCTCACTAGCGGGGGGCAAGAGACCCAGTACTTC
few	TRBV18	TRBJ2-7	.	CASSPATGHYEQYF	TGTGCCAGCTCACCAGCGACAGGCCACTACGAGCAGTACTTC
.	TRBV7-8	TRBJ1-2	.	CASSPTRPGGYTF	TGTGCCAGCAGCCCTACGCGTCCGGGTGGCTACACCTTC
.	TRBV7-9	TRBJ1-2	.	CASSPSTDFYGYTF	TGTGCCAGCAGCCCCTCGACAGACTTCTATGGCTACACCTTC
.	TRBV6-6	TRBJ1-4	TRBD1	CASSQGQRLFF	TGTGCCAGCAGCCAGGGACAGCGGCTGTTTTTT
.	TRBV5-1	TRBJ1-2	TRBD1	CASSGPDRGSEGYTF	TGCGCCAGCAGCGGGCCGGACAGGGGGTCTGAAGGCTACACCTTC
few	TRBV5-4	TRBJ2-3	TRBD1	CASSTGTGPSTDTQYF	TGTGCCAGCAGCACCGGGACAGGCCCTAGCACAGATACGCAGTATTTT
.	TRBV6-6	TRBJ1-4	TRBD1	CASRAPRDSLNEKLFF	TGTGCCAGCAGAGCACCACGGGACAGCCTTAATGAAAAACTGTTTTTT
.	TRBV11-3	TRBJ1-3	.	CASSLRVGERSGNTIYF	TGTGCCAGCAGCTTACGGGTCGGCGAACGCTCTGGAAACACCATATATTTT
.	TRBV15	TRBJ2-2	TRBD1	CATSIDRGRFGELFF	TGTGCCACCAGCATAGACAGGGGGAGGTTCGGGGAGCTGTTTTTT
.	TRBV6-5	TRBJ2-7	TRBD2	CASSTRLAGSYEQYF	TGTGCCAGCAGTACCCGGCTAGCGGGTTCCTACGAGCAGTACTTC
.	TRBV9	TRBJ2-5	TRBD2	CASSVGNSGGGETQYF	TGTGCCAGCAGCGTAGGGAATAGCGGGGGTGGAGAGACCCAGTACTTC
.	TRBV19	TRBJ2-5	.	CASSIGGLPEETQYF	TGTGCCAGTAGTATAGGAGGCCTCCCGGAGGAGACCCAGTACTTC
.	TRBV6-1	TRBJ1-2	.	CASSERLAGNYGYTF	TGTGCCAGCAGTGAGAGGCTTGCGGGGAACTATGGCTACACCTTC
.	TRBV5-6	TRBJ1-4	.	CASSLMSSVEEKLFF	TGTGCCAGCAGCTTGATGTCCTCGGTGGAGGAAAAACTGTTTTTT
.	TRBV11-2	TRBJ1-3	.	CASSRDYGSGNTIYF	TGTGCCAGCAGCCGGGACTACGGCTCTGGAAACACCATATATTTT
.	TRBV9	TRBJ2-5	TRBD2	CASSVVGGEQETQYF	TGTGCCAGCAGCGTAGTGGGGGGGGAGCAAGAGACCCAGTACTTC
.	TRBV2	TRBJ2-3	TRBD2	CASSTSAATDTQYF	TGTGCCAGCAGCACTAGCGCAGCCACAGATACGCAGTATTTT
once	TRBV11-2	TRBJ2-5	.	CASSLSGGVGETQYF	TGTGCCAGCAGCTTAAGCGGCGGGGTAGGAGAGACCCAGTACTTC
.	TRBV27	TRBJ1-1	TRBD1	CASSFGGQEAFF	TGTGCCAGCAGTTTTGGGGGACAGGAAGCTTTCTTT
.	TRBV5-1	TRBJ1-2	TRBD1	CASSEFPGQGARYGYTF	TGCGCCAGCAGCGAATTCCCCGGACAGGGGGCTCGCTATGGCTACACCTTC
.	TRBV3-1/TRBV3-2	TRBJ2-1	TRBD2	CASSQVLASGGTNEQFF	TGTGCCAGCAGCCAGGTTCTGGCGAGCGGGGGGACCAATGAGCAGTTCTTC
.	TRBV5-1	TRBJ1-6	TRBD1	CASSLAGQYNSPLHF	TGCGCCAGCAGCTTGGCGGGACAGTATAATTCACCCCTCCACTTT
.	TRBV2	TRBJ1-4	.	CASSGGGIGEKLFF	TGTGCCAGCAGTGGGGGGGGGATTGGTGAAAAACTGTTTTTT
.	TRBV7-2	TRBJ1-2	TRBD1	CASSTGTVGYTF	TGTGCCAGCAGCACCGGGACAGTGGGCTACACCTTC
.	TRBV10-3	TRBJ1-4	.	CAIRGTATNEKLFF	TGTGCCATTCGGGGGACCGCAACTAATGAAAAACTGTTTTTT
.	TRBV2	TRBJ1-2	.	CASSLQGSNYGYTF	TGTGCCAGCAGCTTACAGGGTTCTAACTATGGCTACACCTTC
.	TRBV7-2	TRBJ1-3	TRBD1	CASSDRGPTGNTIYF	TGTGCCAGCAGCGACAGGGGCCCAACTGGAAACACCATATATTTT
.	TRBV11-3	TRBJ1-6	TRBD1	CASSPGQFSPLHF	TGTGCCAGCAGCCCGGGACAGTTCTCGCCCCTCCACTTT
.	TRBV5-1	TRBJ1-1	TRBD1	CASTLIPGQMNTEAFF	TGCGCCAGCACACTAATACCGGGACAGATGAACACTGAAGCTTTCTTT
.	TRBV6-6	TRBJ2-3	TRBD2	CASSYSRGDHTDTQYF	TGTGCCAGCAGTTACTCGCGGGGGGACCACACAGATACGCAGTATTTT
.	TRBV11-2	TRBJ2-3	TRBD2	CASSFSGGTTDTQYF	TGTGCCAGCAGTTTTAGCGGGGGGACTACAGATACGCAGTATTTT
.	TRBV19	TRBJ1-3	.	CATGSSGNTIYF	TGTGCCACAGGCAGCTCTGGAAACACCATATATTTT
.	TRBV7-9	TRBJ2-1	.	CASSPIDSYNEQFF	TGTGCCAGCAGCCCCATCGACAGCTACAATGAGCAGTTCTTC
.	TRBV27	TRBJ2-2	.	CASSFFDTGELFF	TGTGCCAGCAGTTTTTTCGACACCGGGGAGCTGTTTTTT
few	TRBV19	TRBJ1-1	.	CASSIGGGEAFF	TGTGCCAGTAGTATAGGCGGAGGTGAAGCTTTCTTT
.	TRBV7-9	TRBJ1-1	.	CASSLRHPEAFF	TGTGCCAGCAGCCTCAGACACCCGGAAGCTTTCTTT